The 19 T cell receptor beta chains in this list originate from one sample, sequenced in a study of T cell responses to AZD1222 COVID-19 vaccine. The assay was immunoSEQ multiplex PCR, and TCRdb's table has in-frame clones only and misses some. The sample records over 110,000 clones, about 90% being singletons. This sample comprised peripheral blood, obtained 28 days after the second AZD1222 dose. The receptors originated from an adult who received the AZD1222 COVID-19 vaccine.

The V call is TRBV2, the J call TRBJ2-1, with D maybe TRBD2 (6 bases). Germline CDR1 and CDR2: SNHLY and FYNNEI. Trimming took 2 bases from V and 6 from J, leaving 11 bases between them. The CDR3 length is 14 residues. CDR3 bases: TGTGCCAGCAGTGAATCTCTAGCGCCCAATGAGCAGTTCTTC. Residues: CASSESLAPNEQFF.

The CDR3 here is CASSQATGAPETQYF. CDR3 nucleotides: TGTGCCAGCAGCCAAGCTACTGGGGCTCCAGAGACCCAGTACTTC. The V gene is TRBV3-1 (or the pseudogene TRBV3-2), the J gene TRBJ2-5, with TRBD1 as a possible D gene (5 bases). Looked up from germline, CDR1 is LGHDT and CDR2 is YNNKEL (reference sequence). Trimming took off 1 base at V and 4 bases at J, with 13 bases between the two ends. The CDR3 contains 15 residues.

The chain has TRBV30 and TRBJ2-5, with D perhaps matching TRBD1 or TRBD2 (6 bases each). V was trimmed by 1 base and J by 5 bases, leaving 11 bases between them. The CDR3 length is 13 residues. From germline, CDR1 is GTSNPN and CDR2 SVGIG (reference sequence). The CDR3 nucleotides are TGTGCCTGGAGTGATGGGGGGCTGGAGACCCAGTACTTC. Its translation is CAWSDGGLETQYF.

This sequence joins TRBV19 and TRBJ2-6; D is undetermined. The germline V and J ends were trimmed by 6 bases and 0 bases, with 6 bases remaining between them. Germline-derived CDR1 and CDR2 are LNHDA and SQIVND (reference sequence). The CDR3 extends over 14 amino acids. CDR3 DNA: TGTGCCAGTAGAGACCTCTCTGGGGCCAACGTCCTGACTTTC. Translating gives CASRDLSGANVLTF.

The rearrangement uses TRBV2 and TRBJ1-1; D might be TRBD1 (6 bases). CDR1 and CDR2 from the germline V gene are SNHLY and FYNNEI. Trimming shortened V by 6 bases and J by 0 bases, and 14 bases separated the two germline ends. The CDR3 contains 15 residues. Here the CDR3 DNA reads TGTGCCAGCAGCTCGCTGAGGACAGTGAACACTGAAGCTTTCTTT. Translation gives CASSSLRTVNTEAFF.

The genes are TRBV30 and TRBJ1-1; D might be TRBD1 (6 bases). V lost 7 bases to trimming and J lost 11 bases, with 14 bases between them. Per germline, CDR1 GTSNPN and CDR2 SVGIG (reference sequence). The CDR3 runs to 10 residues. The CDR3: CASNRAKAFF. DNA of the CDR3: TGTGCCTCGAACAGGGCGAAGGCTTTCTTT.

The chain recombines TRBV5-6 with TRBJ2-3; D is perhaps TRBD1 (6 bases). Trimming stripped 5 bases from V and 3 bases from J, with 7 bases between. The CDR3 covers 12 residues. CDR1 is SGHDT and CDR2 is YYEEEE in the germline V gene. Written as DNA, the CDR3 is TGTGCCAGCAGTGGACAGACAGATACGCAGTATTTT. It is translated as CASSGQTDTQYF.

The chain employs TRBV19 and TRBJ2-5; 11 bases line up with TRBD2. CDR1 is LNHDA, CDR2 SQIVND, per germline (reference sequence). V was pared by 2 bases and J by 1 base, with 3 bases of the junction left unmatched. The CDR3 extends over 16 amino acids. DNA for the CDR3: TGTGCCAGTAGTATAAGGGGACTAGCGGTCCAAGAGACCCAGTACTTC. It translates to CASSIRGLAVQETQYF.

This sequence joins TRBV5-4 and TRBJ2-5; perhaps TRBD2 as D (6 bases). V was trimmed by 3 bases and J by 2 bases, leaving 11 bases between them. The germline V gene has CDR1 SGHNT and CDR2 YYREEE (reference sequence). The CDR3 contains 14 residues. The CDR3 reads CASSSGLTQETQYF. CDR3 DNA: TGTGCCAGCAGCTCGGGACTGACTCAAGAGACCCAGTACTTC.

The chain combines TRBV6-5 with TRBJ1-1; D call uncertain. The CDR3 loop spans 12 amino acids. The ends were cut back, 6 bases at V and 2 bases at J, with 7 bases in the middle. CDR1 and CDR2 (germline): MNHEY, SVGAGI. CDR3 residues: CASRRANTEAFF. The CDR3 DNA is TGTGCCAGCAGACGCGCTAACACTGAAGCTTTCTTT.

The chain links TRBV2 to TRBJ2-5; perhaps TRBD2 as D (5 bases). CDR3 length: 13 amino acids. Germline V gene data show CDR1 as SNHLY and CDR2 as FYNNEI. Trimming removed 8 bases from V and 5 bases from J, with 15 bases in between. CDR3 sequence reads: CASGRHGVETQYF. DNA of the CDR3: TGTGCCAGCGGGAGACATGGGGTCGAGACCCAGTACTTC. The entire variable domain, with the rest obtained from reference TRBV2 and TRBJ2-5, is as follows: EPEVTQTPSHQVTQMGQEVILRCVPISNHLYFYWYRQILGQKVEFLVSFYNNEISEKSEIFDDQFSVERPDGSNFTLKIRSTKLEDSAMYFCASGRHGVETQYFGPGTRLLVL.

V and J are TRBV11-3 and TRBJ1-6; perhaps TRBD1 as D (6 bases). V lost 3 bases to trimming and J lost 6 bases, with 6 bases between them. The V gene's germline CDR1 is SGHNT and CDR2 YENEEA. The CDR3 runs 13 residues. The CDR3 coding sequence is TGTGCCAGCAGCTTGGACAGTAATTCACCCCTCCACTTT. Its protein product is CASSLDSNSPLHF. The full variable domain, completed using reference TRBV11-3 and TRBJ1-6, is EAGVVQSPRYKIIEKKQPVAFWCNPISGHNTLYWYLQNLGQGPELLIRYENEEAVDDSQLPKDRFSAERLKGVDSTLKIQPAELGDSAVYLCASSLDSNSPLHFGNGTRLTVT.

The chain couples TRBV4-1 to TRBJ1-4; possibly TRBD1 for D (6 bases). There are 18 residues in the CDR3. Germline V gene lookup returns CDR1 MGHRA and CDR2 YSYEKL. Trimming removed 0 bases from V and 7 bases from J, with 21 bases in between. The DNA for the CDR3 is TGCGCCAGCAGCCAAGATCGGACAGCGAGGAGAAGTGCTGAAAAACTGTTTTTT. This sequence encodes CASSQDRTARRSAEKLFF.

The chain has TRBV7-2 and TRBJ1-6, with D possibly being TRBD1 (5 bases). Trimming removed 1 base at V and 4 bases at J, with 11 bases between. CDR1 is SGHTA and CDR2 is FQGNSA in the germline V gene. CDR3 length equals 16 residues. The CDR3 loop is CASSLGGGLYNSPLHF. CDR3 in DNA: TGTGCCAGCAGCTTAGGGGGGGGTTTGTATAATTCACCCCTCCACTTT.

The table lists this clone with a count of one. The chain uses TRBV5-1 and TRBJ2-5, with D unresolved. The CDR3 spans 14 residues. The V gene's germline CDR1 is SGHRS and CDR2 YFSETQ. The V end lost 0 bases, the J end lost 5 bases, and 11 bases lay between the germline ends. Here the CDR3 DNA reads TGCGCCAGCAGCTTGGCCGCGGCATTGGAGACCCAGTACTTC. It yields the protein CASSLAAALETQYF.

About this clone: Other DNA sequences within the sample encode an identical CDR3. This chain uses TRBV4-3 with TRBJ2-7; 8 nucleotides match TRBD2. From germline, CDR1 is LGHNA and CDR2 YSLEER. Trimming took 4 bases from V and 4 from J; bases not matched to a gene: 9. The CDR3 runs 15 residues. The CDR3 sequence: CASSLLLAANYEQYF. CDR3 coding DNA: TGCGCCAGCAGCCTATTACTAGCGGCTAATTACGAGCAGTACTTC.

CDR3: CASSSLAGAQNTEAFF. For the CDR3, the DNA is TGTGCCAGCAGCTCATTGGCAGGGGCCCAGAACACTGAAGCTTTCTTT. The chain carries TRBV28 and TRBJ1-1; tentative D call: TRBD1 (6 bases). The V gene's germline CDR1 is MDHEN and CDR2 SYDVKM. Trimming took off 6 bases at V and 1 base at J, with 18 bases between the two ends. The CDR3 runs 16 residues.

The chain joins TRBV15 to TRBJ1-5; a possible D gene is TRBD1 (5 bases). CDR3 length: 17 amino acids. The germline gives CDR1 LNHNV, CDR2 YYDKDF (reference sequence). V shed 3 bases and J shed 0 bases, with 15 bases lying between them. The CDR3 region has the DNA TGTGCCACCAGCAGGTGGGGGAACAGTTATAGCAATCAGCCCCAGCATTTT. Amino acids: CATSRWGNSYSNQPQHF.

J is TRBJ2-5 and V is TRBV3-1 (or the pseudogene TRBV3-2); D possibly uses TRBD1 or TRBD2 (5 bases each). This CDR3 is 15 amino acids long. Germline lookup yields CDR1 LGHDT and CDR2 YNNKEL (reference sequence). Trimming left V 4 bases short and J 2 bases short, with 14 bases between. The CDR3 reads CASSLGAGGQETQYF. CDR3 in DNA: TGTGCCAGCAGCCTCGGGGCTGGCGGGCAAGAGACCCAGTACTTC.